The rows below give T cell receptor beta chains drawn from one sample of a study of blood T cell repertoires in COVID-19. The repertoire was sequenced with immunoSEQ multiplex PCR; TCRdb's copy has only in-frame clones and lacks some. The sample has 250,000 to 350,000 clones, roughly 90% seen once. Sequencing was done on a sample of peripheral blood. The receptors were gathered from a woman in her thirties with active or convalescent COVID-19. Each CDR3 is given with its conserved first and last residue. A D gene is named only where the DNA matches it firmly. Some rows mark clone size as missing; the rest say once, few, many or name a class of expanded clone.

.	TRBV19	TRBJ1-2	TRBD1	CASSIVGQGAHYGYTF	TGTGCCAGTAGTATAGTGGGACAGGGGGCCCACTATGGCTACACCTTC
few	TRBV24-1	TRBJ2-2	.	CATGVGTGELFF	TGTGCCACCGGAGTCGGCACCGGGGAGCTGTTTTTT
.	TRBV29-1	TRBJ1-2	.	CSVSVVTVEGYTF	TGCAGCGTATCGGTTGTTACGGTGGAGGGCTACACCTTC
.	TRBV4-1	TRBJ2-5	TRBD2	CASSPLTQGTSRETQYF	TGCGCCAGCAGCCCACTGACTCAAGGGACTAGTAGGGAGACCCAGTACTTC
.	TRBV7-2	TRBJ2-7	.	CASSLAKAPGYEQYF	TGTGCCAGCAGCTTAGCGAAAGCTCCGGGCTACGAGCAGTACTTC
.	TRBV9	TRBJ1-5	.	CASSPRPGAADQPQHF	TGTGCCAGCAGCCCGAGGCCAGGGGCGGCTGATCAGCCCCAGCATTTT
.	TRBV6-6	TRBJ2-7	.	CASTHGTTYEQYF	TGTGCCAGCACTCACGGGACAACCTACGAGCAGTACTTC
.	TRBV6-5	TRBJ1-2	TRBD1	CASIRGAGGLYGYTF	TGTGCCAGCATACGAGGCGCAGGGGGTCTCTATGGCTACACCTTC
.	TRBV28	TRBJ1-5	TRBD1	CASSSFQRTGSQPQHF	TGTGCCAGCAGTTCATTCCAAAGGACAGGGAGCCAGCCCCAGCATTTT
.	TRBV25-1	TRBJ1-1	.	CASSGSGPNTEAFF	TGTGCCAGCAGTGGGTCCGGTCCTAACACTGAAGCTTTCTTT
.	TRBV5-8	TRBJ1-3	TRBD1	CASSHPDGQELNTIYF	TGTGCCAGCAGCCACCCAGACGGACAGGAATTGAACACCATATATTTT
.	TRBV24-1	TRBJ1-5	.	CATSPTRAGTHQPQHF	TGTGCCACCAGTCCGACTAGAGCAGGGACGCATCAGCCCCAGCATTTT
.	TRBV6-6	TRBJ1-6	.	CASSYSNAVNSPLHF	TGTGCCAGCAGTTACTCGAATGCGGTGAATTCACCCCTCCACTTT
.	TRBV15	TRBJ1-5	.	CATSRGPTSNQPQHF	TGTGCCACCAGCAGAGGCCCAACAAGCAATCAGCCCCAGCATTTT